Ten or more counts support the clone carrying this T cell receptor beta chain. The junction departs from germline at one end; a sequencing error may be responsible. The data stem from a study of T-cell reconstitution after alpha-beta-depleted transplantation in children. TCRbeta library preparation incorporated unique molecular identifiers. TCRdb called the PCR reads again in MiXCR, with one record for every CDR3 protein. The sample has 200,000 to 300,000 distinct CDR3 sequences, 9.5% to 15% seen once. Germline lookup yields CDR1 SSHAT and CDR2 FNYEAQ (reference sequence). The CDR3 length is 14 residues.

This sequence joins TRBV7-7 and TRBJ1-4, with D perhaps TRBD1 (6 bases). This sequence was found in a human donor who donated a stem cell graft to a child with acute lymphoblastic leukemia. The sequencing here drew on PBMCs from the stem cell graft donor, taken from the stem cell graft. In nucleotides, the CDR3 is TGTGCTAGCAGCTTAGATCCAGGGGATTCGGAACTGTTTTTT. Protein: CASSLDPGDSELFF.